This T cell receptor (beta chain) was profiled in a study of cytomegalovirus exposure and HLA in healthy donors. Regarding the study as a whole: It was reported in a later analysis that an Asian-associated ancestry cluster showed fewer N-insertions than the approximately 670-donor mean.

Notes on this clone: Its antigen remains unidentified.

The PCR was carried out with 60 Vbeta primers and 13 Jbeta primers. Profiled with immunoSEQ multiplex PCR; TCRdb holds only in-frame clones, not every one. This sample has about 98,000 clones, with about 74% found just once. V shed 5 bases and J shed 4 bases, with 3 bases lying between them. This CDR3 has 11 residues. CDR1 MNHEY and CDR2 SVGAGI come from the germline V gene. Sequences were obtained from PBMCs. This chain uses TRBV6-5 with TRBJ2-1; D not resolved. The sequence was obtained from a man aged 55 to 70 in good health and CMV-seropositive. This CDR3 is CASSRYNEQFF. The CDR3 region has the DNA TGTGCCAGCAGTCGTTACAATGAGCAGTTCTTC.